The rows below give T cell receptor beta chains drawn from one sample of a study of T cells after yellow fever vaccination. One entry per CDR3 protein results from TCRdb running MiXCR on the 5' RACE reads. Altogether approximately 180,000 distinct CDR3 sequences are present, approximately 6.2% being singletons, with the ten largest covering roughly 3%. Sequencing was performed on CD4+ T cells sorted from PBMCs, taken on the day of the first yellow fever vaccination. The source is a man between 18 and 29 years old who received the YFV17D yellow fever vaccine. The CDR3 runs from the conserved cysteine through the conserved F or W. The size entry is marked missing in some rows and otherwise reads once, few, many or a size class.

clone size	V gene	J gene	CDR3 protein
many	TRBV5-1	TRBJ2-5	CASSLEGFETQYF
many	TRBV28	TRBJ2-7	CASSYSGAEYEQYF
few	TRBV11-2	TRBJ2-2	CASSLGEENTGELFF
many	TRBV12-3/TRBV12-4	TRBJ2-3	CASSLYGDTQYF
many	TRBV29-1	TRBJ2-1	CSVESQTGLPFF
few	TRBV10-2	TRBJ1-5	CASSDEGRWNQPQHF
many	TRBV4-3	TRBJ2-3	CASSLGGGVRDTQYF
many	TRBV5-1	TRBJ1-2	CASSPGQEKLYGYTF
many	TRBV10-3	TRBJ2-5	CAIKSRQGGETQYF
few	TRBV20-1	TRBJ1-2	CSAGTGVGYTF
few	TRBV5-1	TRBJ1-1	CASSLTGGEGTEAFF
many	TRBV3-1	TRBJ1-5	CASSQGGTGSNQPQHF
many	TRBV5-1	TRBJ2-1	CASSRGTGNNEQFF
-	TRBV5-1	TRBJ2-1	CASSLRGQGNEKFF
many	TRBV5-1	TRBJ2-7	CASSFDRYEQYF
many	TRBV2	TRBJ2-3	CASSPELNTQYF
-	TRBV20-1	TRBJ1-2	CSARAGVAGYYGYTF
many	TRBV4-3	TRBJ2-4	CASSQESHRVAKNIQYF
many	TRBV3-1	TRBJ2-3	CASSQATDTQYF
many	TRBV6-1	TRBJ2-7	CASRTTAGAYEQYF
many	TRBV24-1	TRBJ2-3	CATSDQDRAAQYF
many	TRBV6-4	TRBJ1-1	CASRRQSNTEAFF
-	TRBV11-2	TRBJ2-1	CASSFKPSNEQFF
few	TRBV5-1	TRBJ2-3	CASSYYSTDTQYF
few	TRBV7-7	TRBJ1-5	CASSLNSVSQPQHF
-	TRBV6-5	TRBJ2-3	CASSYWTDTDTQYF
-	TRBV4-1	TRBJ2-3	CASSPYPKGRIDTQYF
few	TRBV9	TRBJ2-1	CASSVGFREGMDEQFF
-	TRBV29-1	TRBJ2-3	CSVGIGGRNTQYF
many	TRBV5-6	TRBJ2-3	CASRTGETDTQYF